The rows below give T cell receptor beta chains drawn from one sample of a study of T cell repertoires in cytomegalovirus infection. TCRdb reprocessed the reads via MiXCR and lists one record per CDR3 protein. The sample has more than 250,000 distinct CDR3 sequences, roughly 13% seen once. The sequenced material came from PBMCs. The receptor set was obtained from a human donor in good health (CMV status not recorded). Some clones in this sample may be carry-over from other donors' samples. Each CDR3 is given with its conserved first and last residue. D genes are given only for firm matches. Not every row has a clone size; where given, it reads once, few, many or a size class.

j_call: TRBJ2-7; d_call: -; v_call: TRBV28; clone_size: -; cdr3_nt: TGTGCCAGCAGCCCCAGAGGGGCGTGGTACGAGCAGTACTTC; cdr3_aa: CASSPRGAWYEQYF
j_call: TRBJ1-2; d_call: -; v_call: TRBV28; clone_size: -; cdr3_nt: TGTGCCAGCAGGGGGGTAAACTATGGCTACACCTTC; cdr3_aa: CASRGVNYGYTF
j_call: TRBJ2-5; d_call: -; v_call: TRBV7-3; clone_size: many; cdr3_nt: TGTGCCAGCAGCTTATCTGGGGGAGAGACCCAGTACTTC; cdr3_aa: CASSLSGGETQYF
j_call: TRBJ2-3; d_call: -; v_call: TRBV7-6; clone_size: -; cdr3_nt: TGTGCCAGCAGCTTGGACGGCGGTGGGGGGCTGGATACGCAGTATTTT; cdr3_aa: CASSLDGGGGLDTQYF
j_call: TRBJ2-7; d_call: -; v_call: TRBV20-1; clone_size: few; cdr3_nt: TGCAGTGCTAGTACTTACAACGAGCAGTACTTC; cdr3_aa: CSASTYNEQYF
j_call: TRBJ2-2; d_call: -; v_call: TRBV20-1; clone_size: -; cdr3_nt: TGCAGTGCTAGAGATCGGAGAGTTGGCACCGGGGAGCTGTTTTTT; cdr3_aa: CSARDRRVGTGELFF
j_call: TRBJ2-1; d_call: TRBD1; v_call: TRBV7-9; clone_size: -; cdr3_nt: TGTGCCAGCAGCAGGGACAGGAATCTCTACAATGGGCAGTTCTTC; cdr3_aa: CASSRDRNLYNGQFF
j_call: TRBJ2-6; d_call: -; v_call: TRBV7-9; clone_size: many; cdr3_nt: TGTGCCAGCACCTCGAGAAGCGCGCTCTCTGGGGCCAACGTCCTGACTTTC; cdr3_aa: CASTSRSALSGANVLTF
j_call: TRBJ1-2; d_call: -; v_call: TRBV29-1; clone_size: -; cdr3_nt: TGCAGCGTTGCGGACAGCCGCTATGGCTACACCTTC; cdr3_aa: CSVADSRYGYTF
j_call: TRBJ2-7; d_call: -; v_call: TRBV7-2; clone_size: many; cdr3_nt: TGTGCCAGCAGCTTAGTCGGACGAAGTGGCGAGCAGTACTTC; cdr3_aa: CASSLVGRSGEQYF
j_call: TRBJ2-2; d_call: -; v_call: TRBV7-2; clone_size: many; cdr3_nt: TGTGCCAGCAGCTTACCTAGGGGCCCAGGGACCGGGGAGCTGTTTTTT; cdr3_aa: CASSLPRGPGTGELFF
j_call: TRBJ1-1; d_call: TRBD1; v_call: TRBV29-1; clone_size: few; cdr3_nt: TGCAGCGCTAGTAACAGGGGTAACACTGAAGCTTTCTTT; cdr3_aa: CSASNRGNTEAFF
j_call: TRBJ2-3; d_call: TRBD2; v_call: TRBV7-2; clone_size: many; cdr3_nt: TGTGCCAGCAGCTTATCAGCGGGAGGCGCAGATACGCAGTATTTT; cdr3_aa: CASSLSAGGADTQYF
j_call: TRBJ2-3; d_call: -; v_call: TRBV7-2; clone_size: many; cdr3_nt: TGTGCCAGCAGCACCAACCCGAGCACAGATACGCAGTATTTT; cdr3_aa: CASSTNPSTDTQYF
j_call: TRBJ2-7; d_call: -; v_call: TRBV7-9; clone_size: many; cdr3_nt: TGTGCCAGCAGCTTAGACGGGGAGCAGTACTTC; cdr3_aa: CASSLDGEQYF
j_call: TRBJ2-1; d_call: TRBD2; v_call: TRBV6-2/TRBV6-3; clone_size: many; cdr3_nt: TGTGCCAGCAGGGGACTAGCGGGAGTCGGGCAGTTCTTC; cdr3_aa: CASRGLAGVGQFF
j_call: TRBJ1-1; d_call: -; v_call: TRBV10-2; clone_size: many; cdr3_nt: TGCGCCAGTAGGGTAGGGGGACTGAACACTGAAGCTTTCTTT; cdr3_aa: CASRVGGLNTEAFF
j_call: TRBJ2-3; d_call: TRBD2; v_call: TRBV12-3/TRBV12-4; clone_size: many; cdr3_nt: TGTGCCAGCAGTTTCCCTAGCGGGGGCACAGATACGCAGTATTTT; cdr3_aa: CASSFPSGGTDTQYF
j_call: TRBJ2-1; d_call: -; v_call: TRBV23-1; clone_size: -; cdr3_nt: TGCGCCAGCAGCCCAAATCCCAAATTGGAGGGGCTAGTGTACAATGAGCAGTTCTTC; cdr3_aa: CASSPNPKLEGLVYNEQFF
j_call: TRBJ2-2; d_call: TRBD2; v_call: TRBV7-2; clone_size: -; cdr3_nt: TGTGCCAGCAGACGACTAGCGGGGGCCGGGGAGCTGTTTTTT; cdr3_aa: CASRRLAGAGELFF
j_call: TRBJ1-4; d_call: -; v_call: TRBV7-2; clone_size: many; cdr3_nt: TGTGCCAGCAGCCTAGGTACCAGGTCTGAAAAACTGTTTTTT; cdr3_aa: CASSLGTRSEKLFF
j_call: TRBJ1-5; d_call: -; v_call: TRBV5-1; clone_size: few; cdr3_nt: TGCGCCAGCAGCCAAGACCAAGCCGGCCAGCCCCAGCATTTT; cdr3_aa: CASSQDQAGQPQHF
j_call: TRBJ2-3; d_call: TRBD1; v_call: TRBV27; clone_size: -; cdr3_nt: TGTGCCAGCAGCCCACGACAGGGTAGGAGAACAGATACGCAGTATTTT; cdr3_aa: CASSPRQGRRTDTQYF